The rows below give T cell receptor beta chains drawn from one sample of a study of early stage breast cancer tumors. Generated by immunoSEQ multiplex PCR, the TCRdb table keeps only in-frame clones and is missing some. This table has about 51,000 clones, around four fifths appearing once. Sequencing used blood. The source of these receptors is a person aged 35 to 50 with breast cancer. Each CDR3 is given with its conserved first and last residue. D genes are given only for firm matches. Clone size appears in some rows only: once, few, many, or a class for an expanded clone.

j_gene | abundance | d_gene | v_gene | CDR3nt | CDR3aa
TRBJ1-5 | . | TRBD1 | TRBV19 | TGTGCCAGTAGTGCGGGACAGGGTCAACTTCAGCCCCAGCATTTT | CASSAGQGQLQPQHF
TRBJ2-1 | . | TRBD1 | TRBV30 | TGTGCCTGGCGAACCGCGCCGGACAGGGGGGTAGCGGGGTCATACAATGAGCAGTTCTTC | CAWRTAPDRGVAGSYNEQFF
TRBJ2-3 | medium-sized | TRBD2 | TRBV6-1 | TGTGCCAGCAGTGAATTAGCGGGAGGGCCAGATACGCAGTATTTT | CASSELAGGPDTQYF
TRBJ2-7 | . | . | TRBV18 | TGTGCCAGCTCTCCCCCCCTCCCCTACGAGCAGTACTTC | CASSPPLPYEQYF
TRBJ2-7 | . | . | TRBV18 | TGTGCCAGCTCACCGGACGCTCCCTACGAGCAGTACTTC | CASSPDAPYEQYF
TRBJ2-5 | . | TRBD2 | TRBV4-1 | TGCGCCAGCAGCCAAGCCTTAGCTGGAGGGAGGGCCATCTTAAAGACCCAGTACTTC | CASSQALAGGRAILKTQYF
TRBJ1-4 | . | TRBD1 | TRBV10-2 | TGCGCCAGCAAGGACGGGACAGGGTTCGGAAAACTGTTTTTT | CASKDGTGFGKLFF
TRBJ1-1 | few | . | TRBV5-1 | TGCGCCAGCAAGGGGACCCAGAACACTGAAGCTTTCTTT | CASKGTQNTEAFF
TRBJ2-5 | . | . | TRBV11-3 | TGTGCCAGCAGGCCGACGAGGACCACAATAGCGGAGACCCAGTACTTC | CASRPTRTTIAETQYF
TRBJ2-1 | . | TRBD1 | TRBV7-9 | TGTGCCAGCAGCCCCTACGACAGGGGAGACAATGAGCAGTTCTTC | CASSPYDRGDNEQFF
TRBJ2-1 | . | . | TRBV5-4 | TGTGCCAGCAGCTACTACAATGAGCAGTTCTTC | CASSYYNEQFF
TRBJ2-4 | few | . | TRBV29-1 | TGCAGCGCTGACTCCTTAGCCAAAAACATTCAGTACTTC | CSADSLAKNIQYF
TRBJ1-5 | . | . | TRBV4-1 | TGCGCCAGCAGCCAAGAAAGGACAGTAAGCAATCAGCCCCAGCATTTT | CASSQERTVSNQPQHF
TRBJ2-7 | few | . | TRBV6-5 | TGTGCCAGCAGTTCCGCCTACGAGCAGTACTTC | CASSSAYEQYF
TRBJ1-1 | . | . | TRBV5-1 | TGCGCCAGCAGCTCTCGGAGCAACAGGGCTAACACTGAAGCTTTCTTT | CASSSRSNRANTEAFF
TRBJ1-3 | . | . | TRBV11-2 | TGTGCCAGCAGCCCAAGAGCAAGCACCTCTGGAAACACCATATATTTT | CASSPRASTSGNTIYF
TRBJ2-2 | . | TRBD2 | TRBV27 | TGTGCCAGCAGTTTATCTCCGGCGGGAGCGGCGTCGGGGGAGCTGTTTTTT | CASSLSPAGAASGELFF